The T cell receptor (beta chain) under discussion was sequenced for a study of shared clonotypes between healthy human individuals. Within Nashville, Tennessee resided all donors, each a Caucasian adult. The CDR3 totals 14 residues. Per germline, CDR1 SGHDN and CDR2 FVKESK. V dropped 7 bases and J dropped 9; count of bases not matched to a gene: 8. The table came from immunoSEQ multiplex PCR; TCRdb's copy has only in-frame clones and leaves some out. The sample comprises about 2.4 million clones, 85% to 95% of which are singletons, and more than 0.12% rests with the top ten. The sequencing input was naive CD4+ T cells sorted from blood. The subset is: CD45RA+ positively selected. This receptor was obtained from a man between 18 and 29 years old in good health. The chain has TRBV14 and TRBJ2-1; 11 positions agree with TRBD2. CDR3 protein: CASKLAGDLSEQFF. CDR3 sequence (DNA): TGTGCCAGCAAACTAGCGGGAGACCTCAGTGAGCAGTTCTTC.